The clone carrying this TCR beta chain was seen a single time. Its specificity is not known. The data were produced by immunoSEQ multiplex PCR, yet TCRdb's version contains in-frame clones alone and is incomplete. Of 20,000 to 30,000 clones in the sample, approximately 79% were seen once. This sample is drawn from a study of OX40 agonist ivuxolimab in advanced cancers. Findings and limits, study-wide: Expanded clones were, on average, more numerous among CD8+ T cells than CD4+.

Losses at the gene ends were 6 bases for V and 0 bases for J; bases not matched to a gene: 11. The CDR3 is 18 amino acids. Germline CDR1 SNHLY, CDR2 FYNNEI. This chain uses TRBV2 with TRBJ2-3, with TRBD2 matching over 11 bases. The clonotype originates from an adult with an advanced solid tumor such as melanoma, head and neck, liver or kidney cancer. The sample here was CD4+ or CD8+ T cells sorted from blood, taken in a trial of the OX40 agonist ivuxolimab. The DNA of the CDR3 is TGTGCCAGCAGCGTCCTAGCGGGGGGAGTCCATAGCACAGATACGCAGTATTTT. This codes for CASSVLAGGVHSTDTQYF.